These 27 T cell receptor beta chains share one sample of origin, sequenced in a study of sequential checkpoint blockade in melanoma. The assay was immunoSEQ multiplex PCR, and TCRdb's table has in-frame clones only and misses some. In the table there are around 9,700 clones, roughly 52% of which are singletons. Regarding treatment: randomized to nivolumab then ipilimumab (arm A) or the reverse (arm B). This material consisted of CD8+ T cells sorted from blood (inferred from file names), taken from a patient given nivolumab and ipilimumab in sequence. The receptor source for this set is a human donor with melanoma.

The chain combines TRBV19 with TRBJ2-5; 8 bases map to TRBD1. The better agreement between TRBJ2-7 and the DNA end casts doubt on the J call. CDR1 LNHDA and CDR2 SQIVND come from the germline V gene (reference sequence). This CDR3 region has 16 residues. The CDR3 DNA is TGTGCCAGTAGTATAGATCGGGACAGGATTCCCTACGAGCAGTACTTC. Amino acid sequence: CASSIDRDRIPYEQYF.

This clone has just one count. The chain has TRBV9 and TRBJ2-3; 9 bases agree with TRBD2. Germline V gene data show CDR1 as SGDLS and CDR2 as YYNGEE. The V segment lost 4 bases and the J segment 3 bases; nucleotides outside the gene matches: 6. The CDR3 totals 15 residues. The CDR3 DNA is TGTGCCAGCAGCCCCGGGACTAGCCTGACAGATACGCAGTATTTT. It encodes CASSPGTSLTDTQYF.

This chain links TRBV2 with TRBJ1-5, with TRBD1 as a possible D gene (5 bases). Trimming removed 1 base at V and 4 bases at J, with 8 bases between. CDR1 is SNHLY and CDR2 is FYNNEI in the germline V gene. The CDR3 loop spans 14 amino acids. CDR3 residues: CASSEEGWNQPQHF. As DNA, the CDR3 is TGTGCCAGCAGTGAAGAGGGGTGGAATCAGCCCCAGCATTTT. Supplemented by reference TRBV2 and TRBJ1-5, the full variable domain reads EPEVTQTPSHQVTQMGQEVILRCVPISNHLYFYWYRQILGQKVEFLVSFYNNEISEKSEIFDDQFSVERPDGSNFTLKIRSTKLEDSAMYFCASSEEGWNQPQHFGDGTRLSIL.

This chain uses TRBV27 with TRBJ2-7; 10 positions agree with TRBD2. Unmatched junction bases numbered 13, after V lost 5 bases and J lost 6 bases. The CDR3 runs to 16 residues. Germline CDR1 and CDR2: MNHEY and SMNVEV (reference sequence). Written as DNA, the CDR3 is TGTGCCAGCAGTCCCTCAATTAATAGCGGGAGGCGCGAGCAGTACTTC. It encodes CASSPSINSGRREQYF.

This chain links TRBV27 with TRBJ1-6; 9 nucleotides agree with TRBD1. V shed 4 bases and J 7 bases; nucleotides not matched to a gene: 2. The germline V gene has CDR1 MNHEY and CDR2 SMNVEV (reference sequence). This CDR3 is 14 amino acids long. The DNA for the CDR3 is TGTGCCAGCAGTTGGACAGGGGCGAATTCACCCCTCCACTTT. Encoded protein: CASSWTGANSPLHF.

The J gene is TRBJ2-1, the V gene TRBV28, with 11 nucleotides matching TRBD2. V dropped 5 bases and J dropped 9; count of bases not matched to a gene: 9. Germline V gene lookup returns CDR1 MDHEN and CDR2 SYDVKM. The CDR3 covers 15 residues. This CDR3 is CASSTGLAGWGEQFF. DNA for the CDR3: TGTGCCAGCAGTACTGGACTAGCGGGTTGGGGTGAGCAGTTCTTC. The full variable domain, with the rest looked up from reference TRBV28 and TRBJ2-1, is DVKVTQSSRYLVKRTGEKVFLECVQDMDHENMFWYRQDPGLGLRLIYFSYDVKMKEKGDIPEGYSVSREKKERFSLILESASTNQTSMYLCASSTGLAGWGEQFFGPGTRLTVL.

This clone was found once. This chain connects TRBV7-2 to TRBJ2-5, with 9 bases aligning to TRBD2. From germline, CDR1 is SGHTA and CDR2 FQGNSA. After removal of 7 bases from V and 11 bases from J, the junction contained 14 bases not matched to a gene. The CDR3 sequence is 14 residues long. For the CDR3, the DNA is TGTGCCAGCAATTCGGGACTAGCCCAGGAAGAGCAGTACTTC. It specifies CASNSGLAQEEQYF. Complete variable domain (other parts from reference TRBV7-2 and TRBJ2-5): GAGVSQSPSNKVTEKGKDVELRCDPISGHTALYWYRQSLGQGLEFLIYFQGNSAPDKSGLPSDRFSAERTGGSVSTLTIQRTQQEDSAVYLCASNSGLAQEEQYFGPGTRLLVL.

This clone has only a few counts. The chain is built from TRBV27 and TRBJ1-1; tentative D call: TRBD1 (6 bases). Germline assignment: CDR1 MNHEY and CDR2 SMNVEV (reference sequence). This CDR3 is built from 13 residues. Trimming took off 6 bases at V and 3 bases at J, with 11 bases between the two ends. The CDR3 here is CASRWTVYTEAFF. In nucleotides, the CDR3 is TGTGCCAGCAGATGGACAGTCTACACTGAAGCTTTCTTT.

This clone has a handful of counts. The V call is TRBV4-3, the J call TRBJ1-1; 7 bases are a match to TRBD1. The CDR3 has 13 amino acids. V trimming: 3 bases; J trimming: 5 bases; junction bases outside the gene matches: 3. CDR1 and CDR2 (germline): LGHNA, YSLEER. For the CDR3, the DNA is TGCGCCAGCAGCCAGCTGACAGGGACTGAAGCTTTCTTT. Translation: CASSQLTGTEAFF.

V and J are TRBV27 and TRBJ2-1; D ambiguous. Germline V lookup: CDR1 MNHEY, CDR2 SMNVEV (reference sequence). This CDR3 is 13 amino acids long. V lost 0 bases and J 8 bases, leaving 8 bases between the germline ends. The DNA for the CDR3 is TGTGCCAGCAGTTTATCGAGAGCATATGAGCAGTTCTTC. It specifies CASSLSRAYEQFF.

In its sample, this clone was seen once. The V gene is TRBV4-1, the J gene TRBJ2-7; possibly TRBD1 for D (5 bases). With 1 base removed from V and 2 bases from J, the gap between germline ends came to 9 bases. This CDR3 is 14 amino acids long. Looked up from germline, CDR1 is MGHRA and CDR2 is YSYEKL. This CDR3 is CASSQGWGPYEQYF. CDR3 DNA sequence: TGCGCCAGCAGCCAAGGTTGGGGCCCCTACGAGCAGTACTTC.

The V gene is TRBV9, the J gene TRBJ2-2, with 8 bases aligning to TRBD1. Germline V CDR1 and CDR2: SGDLS, YYNGEE. CDR3 length: 16 amino acids. The ends lost 3 bases at V and 1 base at J; junction bases unmatched: 5. The DNA for the CDR3 is TGTGCCAGCAGCGGCTCAGGGGGCCGGAACACCGGGGAGCTGTTTTTT. It yields the protein CASSGSGGRNTGELFF.

The chain carries TRBV15 and TRBJ2-1; 7 positions agree with TRBD2. CDR3 length: 16 amino acids. Germline assignment: CDR1 LNHNV and CDR2 YYDKDF (reference sequence). The junction had 12 bases not matched to a gene; V was cut back by 0 bases and J by 10 bases. This CDR3 reads CATSRDGGGTLGEQFF. CDR3 bases: TGTGCCACCAGCAGAGATGGGGGGGGTACCTTAGGGGAGCAGTTCTTC. The full variable domain, rest sourced from reference TRBV15 and TRBJ2-1, is DAMVIQNPRYQVTQFGKPVTLSCSQTLNHNVMYWYQQKSSQAPKLLFHYYDKDFNNEADTPDNFQSRRPNTSFCFLDIRSPGLGDTAMYLCATSRDGGGTLGEQFFGPGTRLTVL.

The chain couples TRBV7-2 to TRBJ2-3; a weak D match, TRBD2 (5 bases). The CDR3 length is 15 residues. The V gene lost 6 bases and the J gene lost 5 bases, with 18 bases spanning the gap. Germline V gene lookup returns CDR1 SGHTA and CDR2 FQGNSA. CDR3 sequence (DNA): TGTGCCAGCAGGGACTGGTCGGGAAGTATAGATACGCAGTATTTT. Its protein product is CASRDWSGSIDTQYF.

This clone was observed a few times. The chain employs TRBV19 and TRBJ2-7, with TRBD1 as a possible D gene (6 bases). There are 13 residues in the CDR3. V dropped 7 bases and J dropped 6 bases, with 16 bases sitting between them. Germline CDR1 is LNHDA and CDR2 is SQIVND (reference sequence). The CDR3 sequence: CASNLARGSEQYF. The CDR3 DNA reads TGTGCCAGTAACCTCGCCAGGGGAAGCGAGCAGTACTTC.

The chain is built from TRBV29-1 and TRBJ2-1, with D tentatively TRBD2 (6 bases). This CDR3 spans 16 amino acids. Trimming left V 0 bases short and J 2 bases short, with 14 bases between. The V gene's germline CDR1 is SQVTM and CDR2 ANQGSEA. The CDR3 coding sequence is TGCAGCGTTGAAGAGGACGGGGGAGGCGCCTACAATGAGCAGTTCTTC. The encoded protein is CSVEEDGGGAYNEQFF.

The chain is built from TRBV6-5 and TRBJ2-7, with TRBD2 matching 12 bases. The germline gives CDR1 MNHEY, CDR2 SVGAGI. This CDR3 region has 15 residues. The V gene end was trimmed by 4 bases and the J gene end by 6 bases; junction bases not matched to a gene: 7. CDR3 sequence: CASSSRLAGALEQYF. CDR3 DNA sequence: TGTGCCAGCAGTTCCAGACTAGCGGGAGCCCTCGAGCAGTACTTC.

This clone is medium-sized in the sample. The rearrangement joins TRBV10-3 to TRBJ2-4; D is ambiguous. Trimming stripped 3 bases from V and 7 bases from J, with 10 bases between. The germline V gene has CDR1 ENHRY and CDR2 SYGVKD. The CDR3 runs 13 residues. CDR3 loop: CAISETGYNIQYF. In DNA form, the CDR3 reads TGTGCCATCAGTGAAACCGGGTATAACATTCAGTACTTC.

This clone was seen only a few times. The chain carries TRBV30 and TRBJ2-7; the match to TRBD1 covers 8 bases. The germline gives CDR1 GTSNPN, CDR2 SVGIG (reference sequence). The ends lost 7 bases at V and 1 base at J; junction bases unmatched: 6. This CDR3 has 13 amino acids. The CDR3 loop is CAFLDRVSYEQYF. In DNA, the CDR3 is TGTGCCTTTTTGGACAGGGTGTCCTACGAGCAGTACTTC. The whole variable domain, filled in from reference TRBV30 and TRBJ2-7, reads SQTIHQWPATLVQPVGSPLSLECTVEGTSNPNLYWYRQAAGRGLQLLFYSVGIGQISSEVPQNLSASRPQDRQFILSSKKLLLSDSGFYLCAFLDRVSYEQYFGPGTRLTVT.

This chain uses TRBV28 with TRBJ2-1; 9 nucleotides line up with TRBD2. There are 18 residues in the CDR3. Germline V gene data show CDR1 as MDHEN and CDR2 as SYDVKM. V trimming: 4 bases; J trimming: 6 bases; junction bases outside the gene matches: 16. The CDR3 loop reads CASSSHTTGTSWFNEQFF. The DNA of the CDR3 is TGTGCCAGCAGTTCCCACACAACCGGGACTAGCTGGTTCAATGAGCAGTTCTTC.

This clone has just a few counts. Germline and junction disagree at one end, which may indicate a read error. The V call is TRBV5-6, the J call TRBJ1-4; D not resolved. There are 11 residues in the CDR3. Germline CDR1 SGHDT, CDR2 YYEEEE. The CDR3 sequence is CASSSGGKPVF. In nucleotides, the CDR3 is TGTGCCAGCAGCTCTGGAGGGAAGCCGGTTTTT. Full variable domain (remainder filled in from reference TRBV5-6 and TRBJ1-4): DAGVTQSPTHLIKTRGQQVTLRCSPKSGHDTVSWYQQALGQGPQFIFQYYEEEERQRGNFPDRFSGHQFPNYSSELNVNALLLGDSALYLCASSSGGKPVFGSGTQLSVL.

The chain uses TRBV20-1 and TRBJ1-2; D gene ambiguous. In germline, CDR1 is DFQATT, CDR2 SNEGSKA (reference sequence). CDR3 length equals 11 residues. V lost 3 bases to trimming and J lost 4 bases, with 6 bases between them. CDR3 amino acids: CSAREGYGYTF. As DNA, the CDR3 is TGCAGTGCTAGGGAGGGCTATGGCTACACCTTC.

This clone was recorded a few times. V and J are TRBV7-9 and TRBJ2-7; the match to TRBD1 covers 10 bases. J lost 11 bases, V lost 3 bases, and 4 bases had no gene match. The CDR3 is 12 amino acids. Germline CDR1 and CDR2: SEHNR and FQNEAQ (reference sequence). The chain's CDR3 is CASSLGTGVKYF. The CDR3 region has the DNA TGTGCCAGCAGCTTGGGGACAGGGGTGAAGTACTTC.

A few counts support this clone. The chain uses TRBV13 and TRBJ2-1; TRBD2 agrees at 7 bases. Germline values: CDR1 PRHDT, CDR2 FYEKMQ (reference sequence). Trimming cost V 2 bases and J 10 bases; bases outside gene matches: 8. The CDR3 length is 14 residues. The CDR3 DNA is TGTGCCAGCAGCTTAAACCATTGGGGGGGGGAGCAGTTCTTC. It encodes CASSLNHWGGEQFF.

To note about this clone: The junction departs from the called germline gene at one end, perhaps through a read error. This chain uses TRBV10-1 with TRBJ1-2; D is unresolved. The V gene's germline CDR1 is WNHNN and CDR2 SYGVQD (reference sequence). The length of the CDR3 is 11 residues. In DNA form, the CDR3 reads TGCGCCACCCCCAGGCTGCCCGGAAAATCCTTC. It specifies CATPRLPGKSF.

This clone is categorized as medium-sized. The chain joins TRBV28 to TRBJ1-1, with unresolved D. This CDR3 has 12 residues. Germline V gives CDR1 MDHEN, CDR2 SYDVKM. V lost 3 bases and J 5 bases, leaving 7 bases between the germline ends. CDR3 amino acids: CASSFPLTEAFF. The CDR3 nucleotides are TGTGCCAGCAGTTTCCCCCTGACTGAAGCTTTCTTT.

This chain uses TRBV5-6 with TRBJ2-2; perhaps TRBD2 as D (5 bases). The CDR3 extends over 15 amino acids. Trimming pared 2 bases from V and 13 bases from J, leaving 21 bases between. Germline V gene data show CDR1 as SGHDT and CDR2 as YYEEEE. The CDR3 region has the DNA TGTGCCAGCAGCTTTTTATCTGTGGGCTTCGAGGGGCTGTTTTTT. Amino acids: CASSFLSVGFEGLFF.